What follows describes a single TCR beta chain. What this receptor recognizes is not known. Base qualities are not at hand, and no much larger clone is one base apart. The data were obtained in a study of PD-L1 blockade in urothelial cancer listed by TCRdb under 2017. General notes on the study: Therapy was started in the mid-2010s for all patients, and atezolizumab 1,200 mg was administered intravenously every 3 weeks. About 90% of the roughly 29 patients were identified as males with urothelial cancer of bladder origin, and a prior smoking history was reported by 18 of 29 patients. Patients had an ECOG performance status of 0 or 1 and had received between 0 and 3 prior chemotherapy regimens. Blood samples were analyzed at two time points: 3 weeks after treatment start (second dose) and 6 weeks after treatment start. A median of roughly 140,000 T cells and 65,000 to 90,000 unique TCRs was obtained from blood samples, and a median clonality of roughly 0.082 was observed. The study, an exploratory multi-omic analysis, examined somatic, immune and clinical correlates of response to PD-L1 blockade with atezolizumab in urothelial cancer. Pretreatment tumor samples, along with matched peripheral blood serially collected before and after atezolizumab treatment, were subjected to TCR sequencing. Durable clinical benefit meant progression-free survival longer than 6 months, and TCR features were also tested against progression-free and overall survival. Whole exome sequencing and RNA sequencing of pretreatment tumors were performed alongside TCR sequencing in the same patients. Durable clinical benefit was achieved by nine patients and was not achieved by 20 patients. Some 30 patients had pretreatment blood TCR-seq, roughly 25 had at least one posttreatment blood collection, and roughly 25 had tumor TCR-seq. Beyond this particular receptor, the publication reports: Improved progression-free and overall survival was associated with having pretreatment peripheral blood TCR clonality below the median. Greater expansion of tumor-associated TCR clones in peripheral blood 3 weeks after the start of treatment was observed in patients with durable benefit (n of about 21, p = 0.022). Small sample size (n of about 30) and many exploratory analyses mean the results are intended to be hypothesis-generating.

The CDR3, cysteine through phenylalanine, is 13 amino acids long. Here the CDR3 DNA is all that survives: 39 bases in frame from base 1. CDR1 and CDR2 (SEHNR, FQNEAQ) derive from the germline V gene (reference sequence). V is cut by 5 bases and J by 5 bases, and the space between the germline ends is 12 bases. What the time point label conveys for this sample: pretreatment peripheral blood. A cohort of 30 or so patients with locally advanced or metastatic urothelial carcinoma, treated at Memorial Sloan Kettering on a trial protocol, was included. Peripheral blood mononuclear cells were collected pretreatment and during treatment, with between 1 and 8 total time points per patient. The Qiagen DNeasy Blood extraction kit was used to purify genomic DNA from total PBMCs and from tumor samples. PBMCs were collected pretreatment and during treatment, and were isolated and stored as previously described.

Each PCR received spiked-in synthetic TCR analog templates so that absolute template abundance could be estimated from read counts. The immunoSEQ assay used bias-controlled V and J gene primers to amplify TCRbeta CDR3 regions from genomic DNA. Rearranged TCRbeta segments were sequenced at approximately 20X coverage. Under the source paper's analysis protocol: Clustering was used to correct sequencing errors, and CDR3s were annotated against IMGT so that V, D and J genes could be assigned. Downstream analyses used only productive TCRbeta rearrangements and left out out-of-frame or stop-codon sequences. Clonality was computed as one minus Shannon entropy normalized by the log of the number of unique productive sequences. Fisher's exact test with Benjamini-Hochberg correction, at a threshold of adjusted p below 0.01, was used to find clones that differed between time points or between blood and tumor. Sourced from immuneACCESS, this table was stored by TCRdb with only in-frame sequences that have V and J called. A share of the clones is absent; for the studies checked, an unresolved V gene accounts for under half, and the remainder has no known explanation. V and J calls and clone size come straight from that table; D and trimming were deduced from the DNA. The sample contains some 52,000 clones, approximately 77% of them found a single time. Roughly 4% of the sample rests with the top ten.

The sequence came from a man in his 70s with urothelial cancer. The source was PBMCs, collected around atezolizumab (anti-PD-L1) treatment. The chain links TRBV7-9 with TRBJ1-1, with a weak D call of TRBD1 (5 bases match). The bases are TGTGCCAGCAGCCCCTCGGGGGGAACTGAAGCTTTCTTT. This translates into CASSPSGGTEAFF.